A single T cell receptor (beta chain) is shown here with its context. The CDR3 covers 15 residues. From germline, CDR1 is LNHDA and CDR2 SQIVND (reference sequence). Trimming stripped 3 bases from V and 8 bases from J, with 17 bases between. Specified treatment: randomized to nivolumab then ipilimumab (arm A) or the reverse (arm B). Live CD3+CD8+ CD19− CD56− cells were sorted from PBMCs. Libraries were prepared by immunoSEQ multiplex PCR; TCRdb keeps only in-frame clonotypes and omits some of them. The sample lists 35,000 to 45,000 clones; almost 85% were seen once. This entry comes from a study of sequential checkpoint blockade in melanoma. Study overall: Patients were randomized 1:1 to nivolumab-then-ipilimumab or ipilimumab-then-nivolumab first-line. Each arm's sequence ended with maintenance nivolumab.

The receptor was derived from a human donor with melanoma. Sequences were derived from CD8+ T cells sorted from blood (inferred from file names), sampled from a patient given nivolumab and ipilimumab in sequence. The rearrangement links TRBV19 to TRBJ1-5; D uncertain. CDR3 protein: CASSIGAIVSEPQHF. Written as DNA, the CDR3 is TGTGCCAGTAGTATCGGAGCGATCGTCTCGGAGCCCCAGCATTTT.